The clone carrying this T cell receptor (beta chain) was seen only a few times. The antigen is not known. TCRdb ran MiXCR on the 5' RACE reads and lists one entry per CDR3 protein. Among around 300,000 distinct CDR3 sequences listed, 4.1% were seen once. The sample comes from a study of T cells after yellow fever vaccination. Study outcomes and limitations: A large majority of primary-vaccination clones showed up again after the booster (96% CD4, around 88% CD8).

CDR1 and CDR2 from the germline V gene are SGHTA and FQGNSA. The CDR3 length is 14 residues. Trimming took off 1 base at V and 4 bases at J, with 8 bases between the two ends. This chain connects TRBV7-2 to TRBJ2-1; D perhaps matches TRBD2 (6 bases). The source is a man between 18 and 29 years old who received the YFV17D yellow fever vaccine. The material sequenced was PBMCs, taken 5 days after the yellow fever booster vaccination. DNA of the CDR3: TGTGCCAGCAGCTTAGTAGCGGAGTACAATGAGCAGTTCTTC. It is translated as CASSLVAEYNEQFF.